The subject of this entry is one TCR beta chain. Its antigen specificity is not known. It has no much larger one-base neighbor in the sample; base qualities were not kept. Full-length TCR variable regions were amplified by 5' RACE PCR using constant-region reverse primers, and then by semi-nested PCR using Nested Universal Primer A. The ReliaPrep RNA Cell Miniprep System was used to extract total RNA, which was then reverse transcribed into 5'RACE-ready cDNA with the SMARTer RACE 5'/3' Kit. An Illumina MiSeq was used to sequence the full-length TCR alpha and beta libraries, which had been barcoded with multiplex adaptors. The study's own analysis went as follows. For each of nine subset-tissue groups, sequencing data from the five patients were pooled, and the groups were then compared using unsupervised clustering of TCR gene usage. The Morisita-Horn index, with shared sequences weighted by their contribution to each repertoire, was used to calculate repertoire similarity. TCRdb took the public reads, trimmed them with fastp at Q25, ran MiXCR for clone calling and kept in-frame beta chains. Every entry covers one CDR3 protein and lists the most common genes and DNA from its rows. V and J calls and clone size were set by TCRdb, not the authors. The sample yields roughly 60,000 distinct CDR3 sequences; about 28% were counted once. The top ten constitute around 2% of the sample.

Cells that were CD4+CD25+CD127-/low were the ones isolated as Tregs. Tregs, naive and memory CD4+ T cells from tumor, blood and ipsilateral draining lymph nodes of about five breast cancer patients underwent full-length TCR alpha and beta sequencing. Tumor tissue and lymph nodes obtained from ipsilateral axillary dissection were perfused with PBS, minced and then digested with collagenase I and hyaluronidase. A purity exceeding 90% was confirmed by FACS for the sorted cell populations. This entry comes from a study (dated by TCRdb to between 2014 and 2017). Regarding the complete study: Whether tumor-infiltrating Tregs in breast cancer are recruited from blood Tregs or converted in situ from other CD4+ T cell subsets was tested.

Findings and caveats that apply to the study as a whole: The larger-cohort validation was restricted to a single TCR beta V-J rearrangement rather than whole repertoires. The TCR gene usage of tumor memory CD4+ T cells clustered together with blood and lymph node memory CD4+ cells and with lymph node naive CD4+ cells. The greatest overlap of tumor-infiltrating Treg TCR alpha and beta sequences was observed with tumor naive CD4+ T cells, followed by blood naive CD4+ T cells.

The germline V gene sets CDR1 to SGHNT and CDR2 to YENEEA. The cysteine opens and the phenylalanine closes a CDR3 of 14 amino acids. Only the CDR3 DNA is retained, 42 bases long and in frame from the first base. V and J are trimmed by 1 base and 11 bases, and the gene matches miss 8 bases of the junction. Recombination linked TRBV11-3 to TRBJ2-1; TRBD2 aligns with 7 central bases. The source is a female donor with breast cancer. The sequenced sample was tumor-infiltrating Tregs sorted from the breast tumor. The DNA reads as follows: TGTGCCAGCAGCTTAGTCGATAGCGGGCCCAAGCAGTTCTTC. It codes for CASSLVDSGPKQFF.